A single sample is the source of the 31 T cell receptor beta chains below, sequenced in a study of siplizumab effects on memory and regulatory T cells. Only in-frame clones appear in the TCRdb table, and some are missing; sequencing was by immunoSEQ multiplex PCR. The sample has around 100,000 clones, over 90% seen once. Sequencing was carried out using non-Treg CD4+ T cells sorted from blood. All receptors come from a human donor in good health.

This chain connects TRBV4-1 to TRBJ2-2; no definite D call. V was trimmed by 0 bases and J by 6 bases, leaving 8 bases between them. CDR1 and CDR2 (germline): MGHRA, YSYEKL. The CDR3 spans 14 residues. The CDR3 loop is CASSQERQSGELFF. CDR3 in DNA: TGCGCCAGCAGCCAAGAAAGACAATCCGGGGAGCTGTTTTTT.

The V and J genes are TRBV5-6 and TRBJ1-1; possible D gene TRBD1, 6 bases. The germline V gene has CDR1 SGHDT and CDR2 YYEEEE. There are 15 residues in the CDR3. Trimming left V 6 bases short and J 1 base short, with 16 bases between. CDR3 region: CASNLRQDGNTEAFF. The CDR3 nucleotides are TGTGCCAGCAACCTAAGACAGGACGGGAACACTGAAGCTTTCTTT. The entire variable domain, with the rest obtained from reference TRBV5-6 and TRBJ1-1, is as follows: DAGVTQSPTHLIKTRGQQVTLRCSPKSGHDTVSWYQQALGQGPQFIFQYYEEEERQRGNFPDRFSGHQFPNYSSELNVNALLLGDSALYLCASNLRQDGNTEAFFGQGTRLTVV.

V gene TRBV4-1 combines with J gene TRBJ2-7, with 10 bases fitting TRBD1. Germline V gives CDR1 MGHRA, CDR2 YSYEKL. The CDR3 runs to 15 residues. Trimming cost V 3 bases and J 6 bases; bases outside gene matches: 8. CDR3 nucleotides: TGCGCCAGCAGCCATCCGGGACAGGGGTCTGTCGAGCAGTACTTC. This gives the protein CASSHPGQGSVEQYF.

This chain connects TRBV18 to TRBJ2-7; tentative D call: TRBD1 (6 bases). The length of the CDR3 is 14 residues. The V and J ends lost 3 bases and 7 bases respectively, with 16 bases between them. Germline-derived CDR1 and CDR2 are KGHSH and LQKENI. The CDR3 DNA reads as TGTGCCAGCTCACCTCAATCCTGGGGGCGGGAGCAGTACTTC. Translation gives CASSPQSWGREQYF.

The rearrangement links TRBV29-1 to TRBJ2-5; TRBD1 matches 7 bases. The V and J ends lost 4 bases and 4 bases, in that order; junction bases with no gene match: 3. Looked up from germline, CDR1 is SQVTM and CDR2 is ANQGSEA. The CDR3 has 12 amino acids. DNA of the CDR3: TGCAGCGTTGCAGGGGGTGGAGAGACCCAGTACTTC. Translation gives CSVAGGGETQYF. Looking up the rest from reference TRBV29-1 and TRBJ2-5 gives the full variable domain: SAVISQKPSRDICQRGTSLTIQCQVDSQVTMMFWYRQQPGQSLTLIATANQGSEATYESGFVIDKFPISRPNLTFSTLTVSNMSPEDSSIYLCSVAGGGETQYFGPGTRLLVL.

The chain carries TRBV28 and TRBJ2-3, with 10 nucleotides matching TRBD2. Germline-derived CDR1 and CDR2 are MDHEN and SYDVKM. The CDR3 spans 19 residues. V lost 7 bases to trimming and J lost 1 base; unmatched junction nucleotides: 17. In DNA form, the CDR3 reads TGTGCCAGCATCCCGCCCGCTAGCGGGGGCCCGTCGGGCACAGATACGCAGTATTTT. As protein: CASIPPASGGPSGTDTQYF.

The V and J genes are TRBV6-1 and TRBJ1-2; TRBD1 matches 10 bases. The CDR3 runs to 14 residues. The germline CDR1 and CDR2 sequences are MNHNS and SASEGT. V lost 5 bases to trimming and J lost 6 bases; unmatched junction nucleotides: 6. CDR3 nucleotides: TGTGCCAGCAGTCACGACAGGGGGCGAGATGGCTACACCTTC. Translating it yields CASSHDRGRDGYTF.

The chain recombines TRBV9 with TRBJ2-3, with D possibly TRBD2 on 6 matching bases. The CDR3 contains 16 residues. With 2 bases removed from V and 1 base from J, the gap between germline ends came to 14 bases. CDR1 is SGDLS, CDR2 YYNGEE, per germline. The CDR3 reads CASSVGGTTGTDTQYF. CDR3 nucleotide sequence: TGTGCCAGCAGCGTCGGCGGGACCACGGGCACAGATACGCAGTATTTT.

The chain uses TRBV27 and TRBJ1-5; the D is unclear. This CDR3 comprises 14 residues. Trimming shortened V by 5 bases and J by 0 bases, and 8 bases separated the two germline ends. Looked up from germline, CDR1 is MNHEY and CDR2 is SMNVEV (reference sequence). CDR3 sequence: CASSRRYSNQPQHF. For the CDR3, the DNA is TGTGCCAGCAGTAGGAGATATAGCAATCAGCCCCAGCATTTT.

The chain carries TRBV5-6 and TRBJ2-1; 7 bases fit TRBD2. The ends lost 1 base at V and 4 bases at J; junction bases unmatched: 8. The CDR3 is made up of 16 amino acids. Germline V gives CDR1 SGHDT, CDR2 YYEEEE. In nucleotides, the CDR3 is TGTGCCAGCAGCTTGCTAGCGGAAGGTTTATACAATGAGCAGTTCTTC. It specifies CASSLLAEGLYNEQFF.

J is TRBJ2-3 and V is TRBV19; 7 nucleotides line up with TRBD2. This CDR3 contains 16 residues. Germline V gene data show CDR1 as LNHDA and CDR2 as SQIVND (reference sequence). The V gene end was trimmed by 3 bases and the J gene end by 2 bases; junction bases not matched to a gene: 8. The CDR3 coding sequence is TGTGCCAGTAGTATGCCTCGGCGGGAGCTCACAGATACGCAGTATTTT. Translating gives CASSMPRRELTDTQYF.

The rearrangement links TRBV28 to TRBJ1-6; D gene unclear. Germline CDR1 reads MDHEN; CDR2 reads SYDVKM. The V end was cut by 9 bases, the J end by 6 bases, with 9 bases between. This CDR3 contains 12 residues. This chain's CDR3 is CASVSSNSPLHF. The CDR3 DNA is TGTGCCAGTGTCAGTAGTAATTCACCCCTCCACTTT. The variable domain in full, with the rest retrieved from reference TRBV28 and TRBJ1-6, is DVKVTQSSRYLVKRTGEKVFLECVQDMDHENMFWYRQDPGLGLRLIYFSYDVKMKEKGDIPEGYSVSREKKERFSLILESASTNQTSMYLCASVSSNSPLHFGNGTRLTVT.

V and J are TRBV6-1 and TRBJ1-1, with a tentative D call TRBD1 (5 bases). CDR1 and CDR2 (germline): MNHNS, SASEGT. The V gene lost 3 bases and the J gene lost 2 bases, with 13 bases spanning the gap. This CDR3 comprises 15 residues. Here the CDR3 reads CASSDIGTGNTEAFF. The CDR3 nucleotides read TGTGCCAGCAGTGACATTGGGACGGGAAACACTGAAGCTTTCTTT.

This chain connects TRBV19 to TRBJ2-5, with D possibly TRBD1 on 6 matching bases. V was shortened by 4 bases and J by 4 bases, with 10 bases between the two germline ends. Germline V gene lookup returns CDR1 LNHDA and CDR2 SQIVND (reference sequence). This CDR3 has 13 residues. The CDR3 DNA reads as TGTGCCAGTAGTAGAACAGGGAGAGAGACCCAGTACTTC. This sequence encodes CASSRTGRETQYF.

CDR3 region: CASKGTGFANTGELFF. CDR3 sequence (DNA): TGTGCCAGTAAAGGGACAGGGTTCGCGAACACCGGGGAGCTGTTTTTT. The chain joins TRBV19 to TRBJ2-2; 9 positions match TRBD1. The CDR3 loop spans 16 amino acids. Trimming cost V 7 bases and J 0 bases; bases outside gene matches: 6. The germline CDR1 and CDR2 sequences are LNHDA and SQIVND (reference sequence).

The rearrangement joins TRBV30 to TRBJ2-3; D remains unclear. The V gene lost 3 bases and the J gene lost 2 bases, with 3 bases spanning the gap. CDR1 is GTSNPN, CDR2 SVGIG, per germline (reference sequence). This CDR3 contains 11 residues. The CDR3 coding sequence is TGTGCCTGGAGAGACACAGATACGCAGTATTTT. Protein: CAWRDTDTQYF.

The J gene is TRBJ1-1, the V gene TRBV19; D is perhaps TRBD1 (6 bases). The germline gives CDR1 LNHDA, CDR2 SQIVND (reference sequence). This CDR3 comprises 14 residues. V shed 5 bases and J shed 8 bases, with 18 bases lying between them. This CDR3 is CASSPTSSGTEAFF. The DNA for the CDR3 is TGTGCCAGTAGTCCGACGTCCTCCGGGACAGAAGCTTTCTTT.

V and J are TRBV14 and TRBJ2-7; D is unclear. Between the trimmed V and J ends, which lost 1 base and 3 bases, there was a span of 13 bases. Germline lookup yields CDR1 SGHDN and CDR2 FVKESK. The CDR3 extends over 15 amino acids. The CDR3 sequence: CASSQVTGLIYEQYF. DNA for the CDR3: TGTGCCAGCAGCCAAGTTACGGGCCTAATCTACGAGCAGTACTTC. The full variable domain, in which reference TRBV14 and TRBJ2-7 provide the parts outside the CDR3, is EAGVTQFPSHSVIEKGQTVTLRCDPISGHDNLYWYRRVMGKEIKFLLHFVKESKQDESGMPNNRFLAERTGGTYSTLKVQPAELEDSGVYFCASSQVTGLIYEQYFGPGTRLTVT.

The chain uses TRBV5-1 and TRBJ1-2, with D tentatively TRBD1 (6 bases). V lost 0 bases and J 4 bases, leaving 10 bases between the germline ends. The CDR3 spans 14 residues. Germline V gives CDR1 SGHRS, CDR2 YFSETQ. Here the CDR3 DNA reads TGCGCCAGCAGCTTGGGGGGACATGTCTATGGCTACACCTTC. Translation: CASSLGGHVYGYTF.

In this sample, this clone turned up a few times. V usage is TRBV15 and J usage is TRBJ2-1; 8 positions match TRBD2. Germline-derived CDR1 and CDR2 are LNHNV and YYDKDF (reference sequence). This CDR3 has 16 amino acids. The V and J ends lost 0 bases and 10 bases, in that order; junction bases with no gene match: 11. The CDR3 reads CATSRDLLAGSPEQFF. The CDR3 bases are TGTGCCACCAGCAGAGATCTCCTAGCGGGCAGTCCAGAGCAGTTCTTC.

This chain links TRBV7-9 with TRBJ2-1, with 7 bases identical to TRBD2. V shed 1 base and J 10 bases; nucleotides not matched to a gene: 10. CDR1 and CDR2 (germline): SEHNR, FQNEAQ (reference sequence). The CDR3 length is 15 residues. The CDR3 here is CASSLGAGFQREQFF. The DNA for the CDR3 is TGTGCCAGCAGCTTAGGAGCGGGATTTCAACGAGAGCAGTTCTTC.

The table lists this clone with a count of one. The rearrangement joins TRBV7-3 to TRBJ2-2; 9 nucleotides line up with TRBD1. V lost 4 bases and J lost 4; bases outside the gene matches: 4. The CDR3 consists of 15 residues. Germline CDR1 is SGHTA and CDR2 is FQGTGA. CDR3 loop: CASSSDRGTTGELFF. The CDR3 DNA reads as TGTGCCAGCAGCTCCGACAGGGGGACCACCGGGGAGCTGTTTTTT.

CDR3 bases: TGTGCCAGCAGCGGTGGGACTCGCGCAGATACGCAGTATTTT. It specifies CASSGGTRADTQYF. The rearrangement uses TRBV27 and TRBJ2-3, with a weak D call TRBD2 (6 bases). The germline V gene has CDR1 MNHEY and CDR2 SMNVEV (reference sequence). V was pared by 6 bases and J by 4 bases, with 14 bases between. The CDR3 is 14 residues long.

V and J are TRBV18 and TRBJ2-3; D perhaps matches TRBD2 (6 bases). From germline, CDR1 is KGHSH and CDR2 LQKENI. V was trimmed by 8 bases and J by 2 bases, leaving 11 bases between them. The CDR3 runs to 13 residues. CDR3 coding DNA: TGTGCCAGCCGGGGAGGACTCACAGATACGCAGTATTTT. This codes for CASRGGLTDTQYF.

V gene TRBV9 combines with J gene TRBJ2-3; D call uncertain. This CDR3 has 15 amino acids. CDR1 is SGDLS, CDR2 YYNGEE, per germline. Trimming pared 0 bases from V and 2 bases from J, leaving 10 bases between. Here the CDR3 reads CASSVGAGNTDTQYF. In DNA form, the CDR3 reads TGTGCCAGCAGCGTAGGGGCCGGTAACACAGATACGCAGTATTTT.

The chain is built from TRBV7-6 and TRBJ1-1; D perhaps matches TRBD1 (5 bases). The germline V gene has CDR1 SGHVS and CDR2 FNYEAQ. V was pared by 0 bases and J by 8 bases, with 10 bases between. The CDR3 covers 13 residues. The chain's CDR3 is CASSLAYDREAFF. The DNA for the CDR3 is TGTGCCAGCAGCTTAGCTTATGACAGAGAAGCTTTCTTT. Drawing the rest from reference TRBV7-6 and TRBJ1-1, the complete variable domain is GAGVSQSPRYKVTKRGQDVALRCDPISGHVSLYWYRQALGQGPEFLTYFNYEAQQDKSGLPNDRFSAERPEGSISTLTIQRTEQRDSAMYRCASSLAYDREAFFGQGTRLTVV.

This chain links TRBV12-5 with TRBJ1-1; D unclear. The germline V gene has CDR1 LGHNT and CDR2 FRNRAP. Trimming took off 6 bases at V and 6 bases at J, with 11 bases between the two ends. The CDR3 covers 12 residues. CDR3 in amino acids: CASGKSGAEAFF. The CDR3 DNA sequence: TGTGCTAGTGGCAAGAGTGGGGCTGAAGCTTTCTTT.

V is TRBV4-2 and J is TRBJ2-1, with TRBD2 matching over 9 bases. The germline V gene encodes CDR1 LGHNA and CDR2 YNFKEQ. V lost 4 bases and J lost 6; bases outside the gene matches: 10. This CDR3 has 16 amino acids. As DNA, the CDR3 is TGTGCCAGCAGCCCCCAGGCGGGAGGGCTGGTCAATGAGCAGTTCTTC. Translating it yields CASSPQAGGLVNEQFF.

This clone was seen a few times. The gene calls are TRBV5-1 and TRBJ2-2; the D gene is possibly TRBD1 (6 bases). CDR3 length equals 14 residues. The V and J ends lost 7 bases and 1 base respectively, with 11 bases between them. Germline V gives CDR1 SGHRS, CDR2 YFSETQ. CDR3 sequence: CASETGQNTGELFF. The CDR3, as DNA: TGCGCCAGCGAGACAGGACAGAACACCGGGGAGCTGTTTTTT. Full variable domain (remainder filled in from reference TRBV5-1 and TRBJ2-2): KAGVTQTPRYLIKTRGQQVTLSCSPISGHRSVSWYQQTPGQGLQFLFEYFSETQRNKGNFPGRFSGRQFSNSRSEMNVSTLELGDSALYLCASETGQNTGELFFGEGSRLTVL.

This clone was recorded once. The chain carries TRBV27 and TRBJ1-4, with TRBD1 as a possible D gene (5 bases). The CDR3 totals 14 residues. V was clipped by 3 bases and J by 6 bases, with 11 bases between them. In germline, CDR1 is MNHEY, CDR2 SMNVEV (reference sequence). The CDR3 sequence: CASSFDRDYEKLFF. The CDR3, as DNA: TGTGCCAGCAGTTTTGACAGAGATTATGAAAAACTGTTTTTT.

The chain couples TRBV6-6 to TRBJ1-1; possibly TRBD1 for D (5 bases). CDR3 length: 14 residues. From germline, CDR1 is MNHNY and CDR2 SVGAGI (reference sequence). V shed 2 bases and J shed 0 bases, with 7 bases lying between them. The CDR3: CASSYGTMNTEAFF. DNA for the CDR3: TGTGCCAGCAGTTACGGGACGATGAACACTGAAGCTTTCTTT.